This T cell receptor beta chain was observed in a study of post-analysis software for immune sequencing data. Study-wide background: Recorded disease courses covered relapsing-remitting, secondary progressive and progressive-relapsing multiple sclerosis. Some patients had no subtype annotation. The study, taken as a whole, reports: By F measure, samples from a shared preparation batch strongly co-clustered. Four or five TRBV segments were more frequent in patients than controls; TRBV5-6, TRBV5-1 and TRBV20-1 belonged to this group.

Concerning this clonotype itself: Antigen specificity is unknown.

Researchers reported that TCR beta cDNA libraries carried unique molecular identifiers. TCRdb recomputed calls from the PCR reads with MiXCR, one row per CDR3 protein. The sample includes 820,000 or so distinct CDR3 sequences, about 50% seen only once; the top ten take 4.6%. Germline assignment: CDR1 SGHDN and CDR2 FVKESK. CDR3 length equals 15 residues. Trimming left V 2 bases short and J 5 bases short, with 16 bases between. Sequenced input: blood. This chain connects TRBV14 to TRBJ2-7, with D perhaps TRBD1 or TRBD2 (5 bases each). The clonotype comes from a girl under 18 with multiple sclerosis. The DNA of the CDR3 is TGTGCCAGCAGCCAACCGGGGCCAGTGGATAACGAGCAGTACTTC. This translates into CASSQPGPVDNEQYF.